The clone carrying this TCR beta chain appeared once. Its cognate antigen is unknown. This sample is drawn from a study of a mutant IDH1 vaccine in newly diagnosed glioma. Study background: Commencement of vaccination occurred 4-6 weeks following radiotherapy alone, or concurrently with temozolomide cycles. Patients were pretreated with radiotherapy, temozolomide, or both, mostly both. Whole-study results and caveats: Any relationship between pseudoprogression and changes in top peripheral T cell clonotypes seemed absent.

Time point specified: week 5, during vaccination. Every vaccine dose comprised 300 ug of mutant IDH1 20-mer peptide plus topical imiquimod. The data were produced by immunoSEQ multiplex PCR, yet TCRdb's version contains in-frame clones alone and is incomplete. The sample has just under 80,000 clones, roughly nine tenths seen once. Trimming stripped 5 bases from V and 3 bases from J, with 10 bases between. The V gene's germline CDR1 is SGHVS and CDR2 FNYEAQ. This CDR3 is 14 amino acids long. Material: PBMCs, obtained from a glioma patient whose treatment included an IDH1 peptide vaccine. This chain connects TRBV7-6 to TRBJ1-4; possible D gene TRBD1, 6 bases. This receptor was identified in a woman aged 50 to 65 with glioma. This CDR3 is CASSNRAANEKLFF. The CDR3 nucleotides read TGTGCCAGCAGCAACAGGGCGGCTAATGAAAAACTGTTTTTT.